This is a list of T cell receptor beta chains from one sample in a study of beta chain features in type 1 diabetes. Data came from immunoSEQ multiplex PCR; TCRdb stores just in-frame clones and leaves some out. The data hold more than 150,000 clones, with about 13% observed a single time. Sequenced sample: central memory CD4+ T cells from blood. These receptors were collected from a woman aged 18-29 years in good health. CDR3s include the opening cysteine and the closing phenylalanine or tryptophan. D genes are given only for firm matches. Size is stated for part of the rows, as once, few or many counts, or as a class when the clone is expanded.

J,D,V,size,CDR3,DNA
TRBJ1-2,NA,TRBV7-9,NA,CASSSAGADGYTF,TGTGCCAGCAGCTCGGCAGGGGCGGATGGCTACACCTTC
TRBJ2-1,NA,TRBV9,few,CASSARYNEQFF,TGTGCCAGCAGCGCCAGGTACAATGAGCAGTTCTTC
TRBJ2-5,NA,TRBV5-1,NA,CASRPPRDYQETQYF,TGCGCCAGCAGGCCGCCGAGGGACTACCAAGAGACCCAGTACTTC
TRBJ2-7,NA,TRBV30,NA,CAWSGQGYEQYF,TGTGCCTGGAGTGGCCAGGGCTACGAGCAGTACTTC
TRBJ2-3,NA,TRBV11-2,NA,CASSSGLLGTDTQYF,TGTGCCAGCAGCTCGGGACTCCTGGGCACAGATACGCAGTATTTT
TRBJ1-1,TRBD1,TRBV29-1,NA,CSVEVGGATEAFF,TGCAGCGTTGAAGTAGGGGGCGCAACTGAAGCTTTCTTT
TRBJ2-3,TRBD2,TRBV11-1,few,CASSPRSFLAGGNLGQYF,TGTGCCAGCAGCCCGAGGTCCTTTCTAGCGGGAGGTAATCTCGGGCAGTATTTT
TRBJ2-7,NA,TRBV11-1,NA,CASSTRLPSYEQYF,TGTGCCAGCAGCACCCGACTCCCCTCCTACGAGCAGTACTTC
TRBJ2-1,TRBD2,TRBV9,few,CASSVELAGHNEQFF,TGTGCCAGCAGCGTAGAACTAGCGGGTCACAATGAGCAGTTCTTC
TRBJ1-1,NA,TRBV28,NA,CASRMAAGSVNTEAFF,TGTGCCAGCAGAATGGCAGCGGGGTCTGTGAACACTGAAGCTTTCTTT
TRBJ2-2,NA,TRBV27,NA,CASRGRVFDGELFF,TGTGCCAGCAGGGGCAGGGTTTTTGACGGGGAGCTGTTTTTT
TRBJ2-7,TRBD1,TRBV6-6,few,CASSNRQGAYEQYF,TGTGCCAGCAGTAATCGTCAGGGGGCCTACGAGCAGTACTTC
TRBJ1-2,TRBD1,TRBV18,few,CASSADPGQGIRYTF,TGTGCCAGCTCGGCCGATCCGGGACAGGGTATTCGCTACACCTTC
TRBJ2-2,TRBD2,TRBV14,few,CASSSLAGVATGELFF,TGTGCCAGCAGCTCGCTAGCGGGAGTGGCCACCGGGGAGCTGTTTTTT
TRBJ2-4,TRBD1,TRBV2,few,CAGRSGQGNENIQYF,TGTGCCGGTCGATCGGGACAGGGGAACGAAAACATTCAGTACTTC
TRBJ2-1,NA,TRBV7-3,few,CASSSKAGHSYNEQFF,TGTGCCAGCAGCTCAAAAGCGGGCCACTCCTACAATGAGCAGTTCTTC
TRBJ1-4,NA,TRBV11-2,NA,CASSLDQGEKLFF,TGTGCCAGCAGCTTAGATCAGGGTGAAAAACTGTTTTTT
TRBJ2-5,TRBD2,TRBV5-6,few,CASSLVWGGETQYF,TGTGCCAGCAGCTTGGTATGGGGAGGGGAGACCCAGTACTTC
TRBJ2-5,NA,TRBV2,few,CASSDVGQTPENQYF,TGTGCCAGCAGTGATGTCGGACAGACCCCGGAAAACCAGTACTTC
TRBJ2-5,NA,TRBV7-2,few,CASSLARSTGTQYF,TGTGCCAGCAGCTTAGCGCGGTCCACGGGGACCCAGTACTTC
TRBJ2-1,TRBD2,TRBV19,NA,CASSIAGGSYNEQFF,TGTGCCAGTAGTATAGCGGGAGGCTCCTACAATGAGCAGTTCTTC
TRBJ1-1,TRBD1,TRBV14,few,CASSHLRGLTEAFF,TGTGCCAGCAGCCATCTCAGGGGGCTCACTGAAGCTTTCTTT
TRBJ1-1,NA,TRBV28,NA,CASSPRGHQAFF,TGTGCCAGCAGCCCTAGAGGACACCAAGCTTTCTTT
TRBJ2-1,NA,TRBV12-5,NA,CASGGSTYNEQFF,TGTGCTAGTGGCGGGAGTACCTACAATGAGCAGTTCTTC
TRBJ1-2,NA,TRBV30,NA,CAWNAGPYYGYTF,TGTGCCTGGAACGCAGGGCCCTACTATGGCTACACCTTC
TRBJ2-1,NA,TRBV29-1,few,CSVVRVGTYNEQFF,TGCAGCGTCGTCAGGGTGGGGACATACAATGAGCAGTTCTTC
TRBJ2-1,TRBD2,TRBV30,NA,CAWSGQAGTSGRGSYNEQFF,TGTGCCTGGAGTGGACAGGCCGGGACTAGCGGGAGAGGTAGCTACAATGAGCAGTTCTTC
TRBJ1-1,NA,TRBV30,NA,CAWSQGGGGGLFSEAFF,TGTGCCTGGAGTCAGGGAGGGGGAGGGGGGCTCTTTAGTGAAGCTTTCTTT
TRBJ2-1,NA,TRBV9,NA,CASSAPPGANEQFF,TGTGCCAGCAGCGCCCCCCCAGGGGCCAATGAGCAGTTCTTC
TRBJ1-1,TRBD1,TRBV30,NA,CASARGTNTEAFF,TGTGCCTCAGCCAGGGGGACTAACACTGAAGCTTTCTTT
TRBJ1-1,TRBD1,TRBV28,NA,CASSLGRGHTEAFF,TGTGCCAGCAGTCTGGGCAGGGGGCACACTGAAGCTTTCTTT
TRBJ2-2,TRBD1,TRBV19,NA,CASSIDRVATGELFF,TGTGCCAGTAGTATCGACAGGGTGGCTACCGGGGAGCTGTTTTTT
TRBJ2-3,TRBD2,TRBV7-8,NA,CASSFGTSGIDTQYF,TGTGCCAGCAGCTTCGGGACTAGCGGGATTGATACGCAGTATTTT
TRBJ2-1,TRBD2,TRBV2,medium-sized,CASSEREGANEQFF,TGTGCCAGCAGTGAACGGGAGGGTGCTAATGAGCAGTTCTTC
TRBJ2-7,NA,TRBV21-1,NA,CASSKGVGDTYEQYF,TGTGCCAGCAGCAAAGGGGTCGGGGATACCTACGAGCAGTACTTC
TRBJ2-2,TRBD2,TRBV30,few,CAWSTSGRASTGELFF,TGTGCCTGGAGTACTAGCGGGAGGGCCAGCACCGGGGAGCTGTTTTTT
TRBJ2-5,NA,TRBV7-2,NA,CASSPDRGWETQYF,TGTGCCAGCAGCCCGGACCGGGGGTGGGAGACCCAGTACTTC
TRBJ2-7,TRBD2,TRBV7-9,NA,CASSFSGRASDEQYF,TGTGCCAGCAGCTTTAGCGGGAGGGCCTCTGACGAGCAGTACTTC
TRBJ2-7,TRBD1,TRBV5-1,few,CASSQDRDEQYF,TGCGCCAGCAGCCAGGACAGGGACGAGCAGTACTTC
TRBJ1-2,NA,TRBV10-3,NA,CAARGTDYGYTF,TGTGCCGCCCGTGGGACTGACTATGGCTACACCTTC
TRBJ1-5,TRBD1,TRBV6-5,NA,CASRRTGGNQPQHF,TGTGCCAGCAGGAGGACAGGGGGCAATCAGCCCCAGCATTTT
TRBJ2-7,NA,TRBV29-1,few,CSVEGGRGRHEQYF,TGCAGCGTTGAAGGAGGCAGGGGAAGACACGAGCAGTACTTC
TRBJ2-7,TRBD2,TRBV30,NA,CAWSPGLAGGYEQYF,TGTGCCTGGAGCCCTGGACTAGCGGGAGGCTACGAGCAGTACTTC
TRBJ1-1,NA,TRBV4-3,NA,CASSQVRSGMIEAFF,TGCGCCAGCAGCCAAGTACGGTCAGGGATGATTGAAGCTTTCTTT